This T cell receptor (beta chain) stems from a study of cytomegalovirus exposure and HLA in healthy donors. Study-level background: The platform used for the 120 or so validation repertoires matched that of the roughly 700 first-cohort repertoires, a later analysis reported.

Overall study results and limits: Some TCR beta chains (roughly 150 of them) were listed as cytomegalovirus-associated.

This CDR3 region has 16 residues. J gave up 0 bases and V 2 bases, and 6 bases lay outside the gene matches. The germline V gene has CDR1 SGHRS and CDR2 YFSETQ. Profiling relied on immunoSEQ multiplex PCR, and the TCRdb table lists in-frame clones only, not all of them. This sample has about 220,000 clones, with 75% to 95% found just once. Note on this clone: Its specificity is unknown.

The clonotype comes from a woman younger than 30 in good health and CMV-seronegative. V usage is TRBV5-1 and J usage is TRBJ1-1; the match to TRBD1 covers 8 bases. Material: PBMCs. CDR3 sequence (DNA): TGCGCCAGCAGCTTTCAGGGGGCCTACTTGAACACTGAAGCTTTCTTT. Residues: CASSFQGAYLNTEAFF.